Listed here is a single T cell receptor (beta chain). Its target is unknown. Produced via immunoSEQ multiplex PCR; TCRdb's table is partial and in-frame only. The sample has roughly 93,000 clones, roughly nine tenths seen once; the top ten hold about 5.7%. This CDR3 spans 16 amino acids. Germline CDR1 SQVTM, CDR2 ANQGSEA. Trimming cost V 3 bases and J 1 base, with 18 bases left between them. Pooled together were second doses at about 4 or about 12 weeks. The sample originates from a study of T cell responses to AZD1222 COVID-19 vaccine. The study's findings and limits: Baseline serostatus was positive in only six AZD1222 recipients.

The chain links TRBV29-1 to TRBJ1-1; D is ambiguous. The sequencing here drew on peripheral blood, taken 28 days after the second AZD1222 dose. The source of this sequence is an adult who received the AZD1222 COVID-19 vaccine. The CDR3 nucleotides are TGCAGCGTTGACCTCAACCCGTCACGGTGGAACACTGAAGCTTTCTTT. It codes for CSVDLNPSRWNTEAFF.